This T cell receptor beta chain was captured in a study of T cell responses to AZD1222 COVID-19 vaccine. General observations from the study: Following two doses of AZD1222, Spike-specific TCR breadth and depth rose.

Trimming left V 1 base short and J 5 bases short, with 9 bases between. Germline-derived CDR1 and CDR2 are LGHDT and YNNKEL (reference sequence). The CDR3 extends over 15 amino acids. Clones were read by immunoSEQ multiplex PCR, and TCRdb kept only the in-frame ones, dropping some. The repertoire holds 150,000 to 200,000 clones, with around 89% as singletons. Points on this clone: What it binds is unknown.

This sample comprised peripheral blood, obtained on day 0 of AZD1222 vaccination. J is TRBJ1-6 and V is TRBV3-1 (or the pseudogene TRBV3-2), with D unclear. The origin of this receptor is an adult in good health. Here the CDR3 reads CASSQGQTNNSPLHF. In DNA, the CDR3 is TGTGCCAGCAGCCAAGGGCAGACAAATAATTCACCCCTCCACTTT.